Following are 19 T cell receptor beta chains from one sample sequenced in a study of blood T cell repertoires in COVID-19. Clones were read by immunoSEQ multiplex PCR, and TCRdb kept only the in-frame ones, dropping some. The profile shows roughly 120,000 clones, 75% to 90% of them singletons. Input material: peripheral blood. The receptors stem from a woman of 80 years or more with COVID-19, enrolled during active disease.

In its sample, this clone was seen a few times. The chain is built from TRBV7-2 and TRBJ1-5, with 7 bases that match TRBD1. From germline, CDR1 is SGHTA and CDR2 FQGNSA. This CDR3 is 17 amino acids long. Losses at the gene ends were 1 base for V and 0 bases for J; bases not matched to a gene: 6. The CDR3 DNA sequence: TGTGCCAGCAGCTTAGAGGGGACAGTTGATAGCAATCAGCCCCAGCATTTT. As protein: CASSLEGTVDSNQPQHF.

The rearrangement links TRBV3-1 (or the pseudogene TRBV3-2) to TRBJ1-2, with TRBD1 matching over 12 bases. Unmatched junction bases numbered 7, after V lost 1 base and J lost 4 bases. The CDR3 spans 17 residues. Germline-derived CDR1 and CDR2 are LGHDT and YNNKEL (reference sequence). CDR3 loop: CASSQGDRGLIGYGYTF. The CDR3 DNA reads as TGTGCCAGCAGCCAAGGGGACAGGGGGCTCATTGGCTATGGCTACACCTTC.

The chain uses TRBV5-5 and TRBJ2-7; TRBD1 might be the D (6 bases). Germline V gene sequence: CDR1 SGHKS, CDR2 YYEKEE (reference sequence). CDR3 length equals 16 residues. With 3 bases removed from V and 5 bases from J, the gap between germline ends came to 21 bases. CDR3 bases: TGTGCCAGCAGCTGGAGTGGGAACAGGGTACGAGACGAGCAGTACTTC. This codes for CASSWSGNRVRDEQYF.

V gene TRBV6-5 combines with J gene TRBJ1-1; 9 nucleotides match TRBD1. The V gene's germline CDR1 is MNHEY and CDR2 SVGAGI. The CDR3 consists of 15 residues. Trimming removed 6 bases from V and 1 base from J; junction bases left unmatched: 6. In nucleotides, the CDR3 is TGTGCCAGCAGCCACCCACAGGGGGCGAACACTGAAGCTTTCTTT. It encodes CASSHPQGANTEAFF.

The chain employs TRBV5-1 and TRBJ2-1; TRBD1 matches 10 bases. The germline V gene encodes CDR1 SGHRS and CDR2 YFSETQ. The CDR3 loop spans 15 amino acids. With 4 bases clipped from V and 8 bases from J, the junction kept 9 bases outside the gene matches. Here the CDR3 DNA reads TGCGCCAGCAGCGCGGGACAGGGGAATTCGGATGAGCAGTTCTTC. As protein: CASSAGQGNSDEQFF.

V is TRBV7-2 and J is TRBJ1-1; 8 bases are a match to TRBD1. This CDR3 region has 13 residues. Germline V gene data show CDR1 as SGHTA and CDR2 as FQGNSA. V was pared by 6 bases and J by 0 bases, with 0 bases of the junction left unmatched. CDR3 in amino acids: CASRDRVNTEAFF. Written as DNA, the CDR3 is TGTGCCAGCAGGGACAGGGTGAACACTGAAGCTTTCTTT.

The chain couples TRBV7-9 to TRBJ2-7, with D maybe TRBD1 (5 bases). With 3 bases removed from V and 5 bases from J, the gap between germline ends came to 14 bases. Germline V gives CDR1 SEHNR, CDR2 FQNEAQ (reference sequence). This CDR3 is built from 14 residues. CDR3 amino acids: CASSLSLTVNEQYF. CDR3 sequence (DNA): TGTGCCAGCAGCTTGTCCCTGACAGTCAACGAGCAGTACTTC. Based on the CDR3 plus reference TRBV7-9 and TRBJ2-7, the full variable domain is DTGVSQNPRHKITKRGQNVTFRCDPISEHNRLYWYRQTLGQGPEFLTYFQNEAQLEKSRLLSDRFSAERPKGSFSTLEIQRTEQGDSAMYLCASSLSLTVNEQYFGPGTRLTVT.

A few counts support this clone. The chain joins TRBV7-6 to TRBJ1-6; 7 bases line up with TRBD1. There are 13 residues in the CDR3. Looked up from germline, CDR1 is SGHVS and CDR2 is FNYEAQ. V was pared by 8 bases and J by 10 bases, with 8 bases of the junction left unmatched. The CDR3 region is CASAQGEFSPLHF. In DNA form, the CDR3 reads TGTGCCAGCGCTCAGGGGGAATTCTCACCCCTCCACTTT.

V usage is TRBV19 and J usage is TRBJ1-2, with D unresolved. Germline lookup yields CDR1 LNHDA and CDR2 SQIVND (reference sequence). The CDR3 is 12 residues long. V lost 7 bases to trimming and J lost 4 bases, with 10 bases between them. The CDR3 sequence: CASNVGFYGYTF. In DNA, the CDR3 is TGTGCCAGTAATGTGGGCTTCTATGGCTACACCTTC.

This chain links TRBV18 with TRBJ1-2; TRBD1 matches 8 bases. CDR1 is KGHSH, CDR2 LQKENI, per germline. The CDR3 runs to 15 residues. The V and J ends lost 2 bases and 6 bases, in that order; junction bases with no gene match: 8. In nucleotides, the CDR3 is TGTGCCAGCTCACCAGGCGCAGGGGGCGTGGATGGCTACACCTTC. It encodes CASSPGAGGVDGYTF.

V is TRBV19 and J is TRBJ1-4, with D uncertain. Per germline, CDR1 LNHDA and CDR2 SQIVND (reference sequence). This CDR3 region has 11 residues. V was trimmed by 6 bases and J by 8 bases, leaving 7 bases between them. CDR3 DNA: TGTGCCAGTAGCGAGAGAGAAAAACTGTTTTTT. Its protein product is CASSEREKLFF.

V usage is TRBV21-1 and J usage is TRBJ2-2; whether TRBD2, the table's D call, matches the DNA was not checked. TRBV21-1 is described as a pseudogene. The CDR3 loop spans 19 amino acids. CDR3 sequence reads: CANDTAGLEGRTNTGELFF. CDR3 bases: TGTGCCAACGATACCGCTGGACTGGAGGGACGAACGAACACCGGGGAGCTGTTTTTT.

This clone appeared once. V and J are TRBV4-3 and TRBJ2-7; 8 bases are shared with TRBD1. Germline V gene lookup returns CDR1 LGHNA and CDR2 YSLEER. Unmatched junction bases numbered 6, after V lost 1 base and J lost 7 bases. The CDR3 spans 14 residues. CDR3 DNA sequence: TGCGCCAGCAGCCAAGTACAGGGGGTCGGAGAGCAGTACTTC. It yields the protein CASSQVQGVGEQYF.

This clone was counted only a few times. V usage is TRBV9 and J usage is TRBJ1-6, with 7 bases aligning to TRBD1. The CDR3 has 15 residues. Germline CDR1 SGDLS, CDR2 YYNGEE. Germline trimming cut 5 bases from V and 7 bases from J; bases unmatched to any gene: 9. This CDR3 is CASSQTGVGNSPLHF. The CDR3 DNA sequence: TGTGCCAGCAGTCAAACAGGGGTGGGAAATTCACCCCTCCACTTT.

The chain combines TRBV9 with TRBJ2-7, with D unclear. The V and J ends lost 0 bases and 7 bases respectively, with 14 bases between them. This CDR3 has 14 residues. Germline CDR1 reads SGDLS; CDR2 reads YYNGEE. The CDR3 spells CASSVGLVSTEQYF. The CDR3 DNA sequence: TGTGCCAGCAGCGTAGGGCTAGTGTCGACGGAGCAGTACTTC. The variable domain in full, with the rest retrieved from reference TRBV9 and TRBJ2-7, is DSGVTQTPKHLITATGQRVTLRCSPRSGDLSVYWYQQSLDQGLQFLIQYYNGEERAKGNILERFSAQQFPDLHSELNLSSLELGDSALYFCASSVGLVSTEQYFGPGTRLTVT.

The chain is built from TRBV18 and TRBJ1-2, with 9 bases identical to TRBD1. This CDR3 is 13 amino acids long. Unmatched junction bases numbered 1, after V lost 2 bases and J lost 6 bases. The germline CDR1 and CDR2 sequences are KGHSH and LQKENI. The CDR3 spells CASSPGTGHGYTF. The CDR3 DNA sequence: TGTGCCAGCTCACCAGGGACAGGGCATGGCTACACCTTC.

CDR3 sequence reads: CASSYSDLMGPKGYTF. The CDR3 DNA reads as TGTGCCAGCAGTTATTCCGACCTTATGGGGCCTAAAGGCTACACCTTC. The V gene is TRBV6-5, the J gene TRBJ1-2; D is perhaps TRBD1 (5 bases). CDR3 length: 16 amino acids. CDR1 is MNHEY and CDR2 is SVGAGI in the germline V gene. Trimming stripped 3 bases from V and 8 bases from J, with 22 bases between.

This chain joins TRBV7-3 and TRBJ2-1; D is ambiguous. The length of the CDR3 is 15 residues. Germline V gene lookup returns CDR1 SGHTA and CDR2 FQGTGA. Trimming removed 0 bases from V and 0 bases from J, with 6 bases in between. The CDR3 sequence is CASSLTSSSYNEQFF. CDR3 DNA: TGTGCCAGCAGCTTAACGAGTTCCTCCTACAATGAGCAGTTCTTC.

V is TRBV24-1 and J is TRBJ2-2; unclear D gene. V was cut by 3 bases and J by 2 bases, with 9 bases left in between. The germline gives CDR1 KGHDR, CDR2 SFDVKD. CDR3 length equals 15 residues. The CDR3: CATSDPGPNTGELFF. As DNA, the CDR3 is TGTGCCACCAGTGATCCGGGTCCTAACACCGGGGAGCTGTTTTTT.